The rows below give T cell receptor beta chains drawn from one sample of a study of T cells in Graves' hyperthyroidism and ophthalmopathy. Using its own MiXCR run on the multiplex PCR reads, TCRdb lists one record per CDR3 protein. The sample records around 660,000 distinct CDR3 sequences, 45% being singletons. Sequencing was performed on peripheral blood or thyroid tissue (not recorded which). The receptors derive from an adult man with Graves' disease, either hyperthyroidism or ophthalmopathy (not recorded which). Each CDR3 is given with its conserved first and last residue. D genes are given only for firm matches. Only some rows state a clone size, as once, few, many or a class for expanded clones.

v_call,d_call,clone_size,j_call,cdr3_nt,cdr3_aa
TRBV20-1,-,-,TRBJ1-1,TGCAGTGCTAGGGAAGGGGGGCCGAACACTGAAGCTTTCTTT,CSAREGGPNTEAFF
TRBV25-1,TRBD2,-,TRBJ2-7,TGTGCCAGCAGTGAATTTGCCTGGAGTGCTACTAGCGGCTACGAGCAGTACTTC,CASSEFAWSATSGYEQYF
TRBV25-1,-,-,TRBJ1-1,TGTGCCAGCAGGGACCGTGGCGTCAGTGAAGCTTTCTTT,CASRDRGVSEAFF
TRBV20-1,-,-,TRBJ2-7,TGCAGTGCTAGTCACGGGACCGTCGACGAGCAGTACTTC,CSASHGTVDEQYF
TRBV12-3/TRBV12-4,TRBD1,-,TRBJ1-2,TGTGCCAGCAGAGCGACAGGGCAAAACTATGGCTACACCTTC,CASRATGQNYGYTF
TRBV29-1,-,-,TRBJ1-2,TGCAGCGCTATAAGGACAGCCGGTTATGGCTACACCTTC,CSAIRTAGYGYTF
TRBV6-5,-,-,TRBJ2-2,TGTGCCAGCAGTGAAGTAGCCAGGGTAGTCTCCACCGGGGAGCTGTTTTTT,CASSEVARVVSTGELFF
TRBV11-2,TRBD1,-,TRBJ1-2,TGTGCCAGCAGTCATCCGGGACAGGGAAGTGTTGGTGGCTACACCTTC,CASSHPGQGSVGGYTF
TRBV10-3,-,few,TRBJ1-2,TGTGCCAGCAGCTCTGAGGGTCTCTCGGTATGGTACTATGGCTACACCTTC,CASSSEGLSVWYYGYTF
TRBV12-3/TRBV12-4,-,few,TRBJ1-2,TGTGCCAGCAGTATGGCGGTAACACAGGGCTACACCTTC,CASSMAVTQGYTF
TRBV11-2,-,-,TRBJ1-1,TGTGCCAGCAGCTTGGGGTTCACCACTGAAGCTTTCTTT,CASSLGFTTEAFF
TRBV4-1,-,-,TRBJ1-1,TGCGCCAGCAGCCAAGGGACAGCGATAAACACTGAAGCTTTCTTT,CASSQGTAINTEAFF
TRBV7-8,TRBD2,-,TRBJ2-5,TGTGCCAGCAGCTTACCCGTGTTAGCGGGGGTACAAGAGACCCAGTACTTC,CASSLPVLAGVQETQYF
TRBV7-8,-,-,TRBJ2-7,TGTGCCAGCACCTCCAATACAGGGCCCTTCTCCTACGAGCAGTACTTC,CASTSNTGPFSYEQYF
TRBV7-7,-,-,TRBJ2-5,TGTGCCAGCAGCTTAGCGGGCAGGGAGTATGAGACCCAGTACTTC,CASSLAGREYETQYF
TRBV7-2,TRBD2,-,TRBJ2-7,TGTGCCAGCAGCCACTTCGGAATAGCGGGGGGGCCCCTCGAGCAGTACTTC,CASSHFGIAGGPLEQYF
TRBV7-9,-,many,TRBJ2-5,TGTGCCAGCAGCTTAGGGGGTCCAGAGACCCAGTACTTC,CASSLGGPETQYF
TRBV29-1,-,-,TRBJ2-6,TGCAGCGTCCGAAGGGGGGCCAACGTCCTGACTTTC,CSVRRGANVLTF
TRBV20-1,TRBD2,many,TRBJ2-7,TGCAGTGCTAGTTCGTCGCTAGCGGCCTACGAGCAGTACTTC,CSASSSLAAYEQYF
TRBV20-1,-,-,TRBJ2-7,TGCAGTGCTAGAGATCATACAGGGTCCTACGAGCAGTACTTC,CSARDHTGSYEQYF
TRBV5-1,-,few,TRBJ1-5,TGCGCCAGCAGCTTGGACGGAGCGAATCAGCCCCAGCATTTT,CASSLDGANQPQHF
TRBV2,-,few,TRBJ1-5,TGTGCCAGCAGCCTTGGCACTCCATATAATAGCAATCAGCCCCAGCATTTT,CASSLGTPYNSNQPQHF
TRBV14,TRBD2,-,TRBJ2-5,TGTGCCAGCAGCCAGGAAGCTAGCGGGGGCTCGCAAGAGACCCAGTACTTC,CASSQEASGGSQETQYF
TRBV20-1,TRBD1,-,TRBJ1-4,TGCAGTGCCATAGACAGGGGATGGGAAAAACTGTTTTTT,CSAIDRGWEKLFF
TRBV25-1,-,many,TRBJ1-2,TGTGCCAGCAGTGAATACGGACAACCTAACTATGGCTACACCTTC,CASSEYGQPNYGYTF
TRBV24-1,-,many,TRBJ1-4,TGTGCCACCAGTGACCTACCTGGAAAACTGTTTTTT,CATSDLPGKLFF
TRBV19,-,few,TRBJ2-7,TGTGCCTCGACCAGTAACCGGGGGAGCTACGAGCAGTACTTC,CASTSNRGSYEQYF
TRBV2,-,many,TRBJ1-2,TGTGCCAGCAGTGAATCGGGCAGGTCCAGGGGTTCTGGCTACACCTTC,CASSESGRSRGSGYTF
TRBV2,TRBD1,-,TRBJ1-3,TGTGCCAGCAGTTTGGCCACGGGACAGGGGAACTATGGCTACACCATATATTTT,CASSLATGQGNYGYTIYF